This T cell receptor (beta chain) was sequenced during a study of blood T cell repertoires in COVID-19. Across the whole study: Both acute and convalescent COVID-19 samples were obtained from the United States, Italy and Spain. Sources were T cells, B-cell-depleted T cells, or PBMCs; the material itself was cDNA or gDNA.

Authors' methods: Amplification with reference gene primers provided the estimates of nucleated cell counts. TCRdb's copy holds only in-frame clones and misses some; the assay was immunoSEQ multiplex PCR. V, J and clone size were drawn from that table, and D and trimming were deduced from the DNA. Of about 59,000 clones listed, around 70% are singletons. CDR1 SGHRS and CDR2 YFSETQ come from the germline V gene. The CDR3 runs 16 residues. The junction had 8 bases not matched to a gene; V was cut back by 4 bases and J by 4 bases. Sequencing input: peripheral blood. The chain combines TRBV5-1 with TRBJ2-2; the match to TRBD1 covers 9 bases. The TCR was taken from a woman in her 70s with acute or convalescent COVID-19. Written as DNA, the CDR3 is TGCGCCAGCAGCCAGGGGACAGGGACTATCACCGGGGAGCTGTTTTTT. This gives the protein CASSQGTGTITGELFF. Combining the CDR3 with reference TRBV5-1 and TRBJ2-2 gives the whole variable domain KAGVTQTPRYLIKTRGQQVTLSCSPISGHRSVSWYQQTPGQGLQFLFEYFSETQRNKGNFPGRFSGRQFSNSRSEMNVSTLELGDSALYLCASSQGTGTITGELFFGEGSRLTVL.